The 19 T cell receptor beta chains below all came from one sample that was sequenced in a study of CD8 T cells in Susac syndrome. Random hexamers were used to reverse transcribe an amount of roughly 0.45 to 1 ug RNA. TCRdb redid the calling of the immunoSEQ multiplex PCR reads with MiXCR, one entry per CDR3 protein. Altogether 95,000 to 150,000 distinct CDR3 sequences are present, nearly 96% being singletons, with the ten largest covering 0.11% to 0.15%. Sequenced input: CD4+ T cells from PBMCs. The receptors originated from a human donor with Susac syndrome.

The genes are TRBV18 and TRBJ2-3; TRBD2 matches at 13 bases. From germline, CDR1 is KGHSH and CDR2 LQKENI. CDR3 length equals 17 residues. V lost 3 bases to trimming and J lost 5 bases; unmatched junction nucleotides: 8. CDR3 protein: CASSPQGLAGEKDTQYF. DNA for the CDR3: TGTGCCAGCTCACCTCAAGGACTAGCGGGAGAAAAAGATACGCAGTATTTT.

The rearrangement uses TRBV30 and TRBJ2-1; D is uncertain. Germline loops: CDR1 GTSNPN, CDR2 SVGIG (reference sequence). The CDR3 consists of 13 residues. Trimming left V 3 bases short and J 4 bases short, with 10 bases between. CDR3 loop: CAWSGILYNEQFF. The CDR3 DNA follows: TGTGCCTGGAGCGGTATACTTTACAATGAGCAGTTCTTC.

The V call is TRBV9, the J call TRBJ2-5, with D possibly being TRBD1 (7 bases). There are 16 residues in the CDR3. V lost 0 bases and J lost 4, with 16 bases in between. Germline-derived CDR1 and CDR2 are SGDLS and YYNGEE. CDR3 in amino acids: CASSVDRTGGVETQYF. In DNA, the CDR3 is TGTGCCAGCAGCGTAGATCGGACAGGCGGGGTAGAGACCCAGTACTTC. The full variable domain, rest sourced from reference TRBV9 and TRBJ2-5, is DSGVTQTPKHLITATGQRVTLRCSPRSGDLSVYWYQQSLDQGLQFLIQYYNGEERAKGNILERFSAQQFPDLHSELNLSSLELGDSALYFCASSVDRTGGVETQYFGPGTRLLVL.

The rearrangement links TRBV20-1 to TRBJ2-1; TRBD2 might be the D (6 bases). The CDR3 loop spans 15 amino acids. Per the germline V gene, CDR1 is DFQATT and CDR2 is SNEGSKA (reference sequence). V was cut by 2 bases and J by 5 bases, with 16 bases left in between. The CDR3 nucleotides read TGCAGTGCTAGATCCCCCGGGACTGCACACAATGAGCAGTTCTTC. Its protein product is CSARSPGTAHNEQFF.

The V call is TRBV29-1, the J call TRBJ1-5; TRBD1 might be the D (6 bases). V lost 7 bases and J lost 4, with 11 bases in between. Germline V gene sequence: CDR1 SQVTM, CDR2 ANQGSEA. The CDR3 contains 12 residues. The CDR3 reads CSARGPNQPQHF. The DNA for the CDR3 is TGCAGCGCCCGGGGGCCGAATCAGCCCCAGCATTTT.

This clonotype was observed a single time. This chain uses TRBV29-1 with TRBJ2-1; D remains ambiguous. The length of the CDR3 is 13 residues. Germline V gene sequence: CDR1 SQVTM, CDR2 ANQGSEA. The V gene lost 4 bases and the J gene lost 1 base, with 8 bases spanning the gap. This CDR3 reads CSVVGNSYNEQFF. The CDR3 bases are TGCAGCGTTGTAGGGAATTCCTACAATGAGCAGTTCTTC.

The chain links TRBV29-1 to TRBJ1-3; D call uncertain. The CDR3 is 8 amino acids. The germline gives CDR1 SQVTM, CDR2 ANQGSEA. Trimming shortened V by 1 base and J by 16 bases, and 5 bases separated the two germline ends. The CDR3 sequence: CSVEGPYF. The CDR3, as DNA: TGCAGCGTTGAAGGTCCTTATTTT.

The genes are TRBV6-6 and TRBJ2-3, with D uncertain. CDR1 MNHNY and CDR2 SVGAGI come from the germline V gene (reference sequence). The CDR3 extends over 11 amino acids. V gave up 7 bases and J gave up 2 bases, with 4 bases separating them. The CDR3 DNA is TGTGCCAGCACGGCCACAGATACGCAGTATTTT. As protein: CASTATDTQYF.

The rearrangement joins TRBV29-1 to TRBJ2-5; TRBD1 is a possible D gene (6 bases). V was shortened by 7 bases and J by 5 bases, with 11 bases between the two germline ends. The germline gives CDR1 SQVTM, CDR2 ANQGSEA. The CDR3 has 11 amino acids. The CDR3 here is CSATGYETQYF. In DNA, the CDR3 is TGCAGCGCAACAGGGTACGAGACCCAGTACTTC.

The V and J genes are TRBV29-1 and TRBJ2-7; 7 positions agree with TRBD1. The trim removed 6 bases at V and 2 bases at J, leaving 7 bases unmatched. The CDR3 runs to 13 residues. CDR1 and CDR2 (germline): SQVTM, ANQGSEA. The CDR3 DNA reads TGCAGCGTAGTCGACAGGGTGGCCTACGAGCAGTACTTC. This encodes CSVVDRVAYEQYF.

The V and J genes are TRBV18 and TRBJ1-2; unclear D gene. Trimming left V 3 bases short and J 0 bases short, with 11 bases between. CDR3 size: 15 residues. Germline values: CDR1 KGHSH, CDR2 LQKENI. The CDR3 bases are TGTGCCAGCTCACCCCCCGAGGGAGCTAACTATGGCTACACCTTC. Encoded protein: CASSPPEGANYGYTF. The entire variable domain, with the rest obtained from reference TRBV18 and TRBJ1-2, is as follows: NAGVMQNPRHLVRRRGQEARLRCSPMKGHSHVYWYRQLPEEGLKFMVYLQKENIIDESGMPKERFSAEFPKEGPSILRIQQVVRGDSAAYFCASSPPEGANYGYTFGSGTRLTVV.

The V call is TRBV30, the J call TRBJ1-1; 10 bases line up with TRBD1. Trimming removed 2 bases from V and 1 base from J; junction bases left unmatched: 4. The CDR3 extends over 15 amino acids. Germline V CDR1 and CDR2: GTSNPN, SVGIG (reference sequence). Here the CDR3 DNA reads TGTGCCTGGAGTCAGACAGGGGGCACGAACACTGAAGCTTTCTTT. Protein product: CAWSQTGGTNTEAFF.

V gene TRBV14 combines with J gene TRBJ2-1, with 7 bases fitting TRBD1. CDR1 and CDR2 (germline): SGHDN, FVKESK. The ends lost 4 bases at V and 6 bases at J; junction bases unmatched: 6. The CDR3 has 14 amino acids. As DNA, the CDR3 is TGTGCCAGCAGCCGCCGGGACAGAGGCAATGAGCAGTTCTTC. This gives the protein CASSRRDRGNEQFF.

The chain joins TRBV29-1 to TRBJ2-6, with D hard to call. The CDR3 spans 16 residues. Germline V gives CDR1 SQVTM, CDR2 ANQGSEA. V gave up 0 bases and J gave up 4 bases, with 13 bases separating them. The CDR3, as DNA: TGCAGCGTTGAAGATCCGGGCCGGCGGGGGGCCAACGTCCTGACTTTC. Translating it yields CSVEDPGRRGANVLTF.

The chain has TRBV5-4 and TRBJ1-2, with TRBD1 matching 7 bases. Germline V gene data show CDR1 as SGHNT and CDR2 as YYREEE (reference sequence). The CDR3 sequence is 16 residues long. The V and J ends lost 4 bases and 1 base, in that order; junction bases with no gene match: 10. The CDR3 sequence: CASSPTGTGFNYGYTF. In DNA form, the CDR3 reads TGTGCCAGCAGCCCGACAGGGACGGGGTTTAACTATGGCTACACCTTC.

V and J are TRBV28 and TRBJ2-2; D not certain. Germline CDR1 reads MDHEN; CDR2 reads SYDVKM. This CDR3 contains 15 residues. V was pared by 1 base and J by 4 bases, with 10 bases between. DNA for the CDR3: TGTGCCAGCAGTTTATCCCCCCGAGTCACCGGGGAGCTGTTTTTT. It codes for CASSLSPRVTGELFF.

The CDR3 spells CSASQTTPRANVLTF. The CDR3 nucleotides are TGCAGTGCTAGCCAAACGACCCCGCGGGCCAACGTCCTGACTTTC. The rearrangement links TRBV20-1 to TRBJ2-6; no reliable D call. The V gene lost 3 bases and the J gene lost 5 bases, with 14 bases spanning the gap. The CDR3 is 15 amino acids. Per germline, CDR1 DFQATT and CDR2 SNEGSKA (reference sequence).

This clonotype is a singleton in its sample. The chain carries TRBV24-1 and TRBJ2-1; D gene ambiguous. The V end was cut by 1 base, the J end by 0 bases, with 9 bases between. Germline lookup yields CDR1 KGHDR and CDR2 SFDVKD. This CDR3 is 16 amino acids long. The CDR3 sequence is CATSDFSADSYNEQFF. The DNA of the CDR3 is TGTGCCACCAGTGATTTTAGTGCCGACTCCTACAATGAGCAGTTCTTC.

The rearrangement uses TRBV10-3 and TRBJ1-1; D uncertain. V lost 5 bases and J 1 base, leaving 2 bases between the germline ends. CDR3 size: 11 residues. CDR1 ENHRY and CDR2 SYGVKD come from the germline V gene. CDR3: CAISSNTEAFF. As DNA, the CDR3 is TGTGCCATCAGTTCGAACACTGAAGCTTTCTTT.